The rows below give T cell receptor beta chains drawn from one sample of a study of cytomegalovirus exposure and HLA in healthy donors. Method: immunoSEQ multiplex PCR; TCRdb's copy keeps in-frame clones and lacks some. This sample yields 210,000 or so clones, of which approximately 88% are seen a single time; approximately 0.71% belongs to the top ten. Sequences were obtained from PBMCs. The source is a boy aged 2 to 9 in good health and CMV-seronegative. CDR3s include the opening cysteine and the closing phenylalanine or tryptophan. A D gene is named only where the DNA matches it firmly. Size values are once, few and many counts, or a class for expanded clones, and some rows have none.

TRBV27	TRBD1	-	TRBJ2-2	CATSLTIGGLSAGELFF	TGTGCCACCTCCCTCACGATAGGGGGCCTTTCCGCCGGGGAGCTGTTTTTT
TRBV10-1	TRBD1	-	TRBJ2-7	CASSKDTGQPLRFYEQYF	TGCGCCAGCAGTAAAGACACGGGACAGCCCTTACGATTCTACGAGCAGTACTTC
TRBV30	-	-	TRBJ2-7	CAWTPRSNSYEQYF	TGTGCCTGGACCCCCCGGAGCAACTCCTACGAGCAGTACTTC
TRBV6-1	-	-	TRBJ1-3	CASSEAQGTSGNTIYF	TGTGCCAGCAGTGAAGCGCAGGGGACATCGGGAAACACCATATATTTT
TRBV9	-	-	TRBJ2-7	CASSGGREQYF	TGTGCCAGCAGCGGTGGGCGCGAGCAGTACTTC
TRBV9	-	-	TRBJ1-4	CASSVAPATNEKLFF	TGTGCCAGCAGCGTAGCGCCAGCAACTAATGAAAAACTGTTTTTT
TRBV10-3	-	-	TRBJ2-1	CAISGTFNEQFF	TGTGCCATCAGTGGGACTTTCAATGAGCAGTTCTTC
TRBV2	-	-	TRBJ1-3	CASREGGHAGNTIYF	TGTGCCAGCAGGGAGGGGGGGCACGCTGGAAACACCATATATTTT
TRBV6-4	-	-	TRBJ2-3	CASSVRGGDTQYF	TGTGCCAGCAGTGTACGCGGGGGCGATACGCAGTATTTT
TRBV7-3	-	-	TRBJ2-2	CASSLYPTGELFF	TGTGCCAGCAGCTTATATCCCACCGGGGAGCTGTTTTTT
TRBV5-6	-	-	TRBJ2-3	CASSPGQPDTQYF	TGTGCCAGCAGCCCGGGTCAGCCAGATACGCAGTATTTT
TRBV2	TRBD2	-	TRBJ2-1	CASSEKFTSGSRYEQFF	TGTGCCAGCAGTGAAAAATTTACTAGCGGGAGTCGGTATGAGCAGTTCTTC
TRBV15	TRBD1	-	TRBJ2-2	CATSRDPAGGTGELFF	TGTGCCACCAGCAGAGATCCGGCAGGGGGCACCGGGGAGCTGTTTTTT
TRBV7-8	-	-	TRBJ2-7	CASSFGGSYEQYF	TGTGCCAGCAGCTTCGGCGGGTCCTACGAGCAGTACTTC
TRBV30	TRBD1	-	TRBJ2-1	CAWSRWTGVNEQFF	TGTGCCTGGAGTAGGTGGACAGGCGTAAATGAGCAGTTCTTC
TRBV30	TRBD2	-	TRBJ2-3	CAWSWFSGGSSTDTQYF	TGTGCCTGGAGTTGGTTTAGCGGGGGCTCTAGCACAGATACGCAGTATTTT
TRBV2	TRBD1	once	TRBJ2-1	CASSATFLGQDEQFF	TGTGCCAGCAGTGCAACCTTCCTCGGACAGGATGAGCAGTTCTTC
TRBV19	-	-	TRBJ1-2	CASSIFAGTRGGYTF	TGTGCCAGTAGTATTTTCGCGGGGACCCGAGGGGGCTACACCTTC
TRBV6-5	-	-	TRBJ1-2	CASSEGVNYGYTF	TGTGCCAGCAGTGAAGGGGTTAACTATGGCTACACCTTC
TRBV19	-	-	TRBJ2-6	CASSIPPGHILPGANVLTF	TGTGCCAGTAGTATACCACCGGGACACATTCTTCCTGGGGCCAACGTCCTGACTTTC